A single sample gave rise to the 17 T cell receptor beta chains below, sequenced in a study of CD8+CD57+ T cells in acquired aplastic anemia. Patients chosen for sequencing had shown CD8+CD57+ cell expansion by flow cytometry. It was genomic DNA that served as the template for profiling TCR beta VDJ and CDR3. TCRdb re-called the reads with MiXCR, one entry per CDR3 protein. The table lists 200,000 to 250,000 distinct CDR3 sequences, more than 55% of them singletons. Sequencing was performed on sorted CD4+, CD8+, or CD8+CD57+ T cells (not recorded which) from PBMCs. These receptors originate from a human donor with aplastic anemia.

V is TRBV12-5 and J is TRBJ2-5, with D possibly matching TRBD2 (5 bases). The V end lost 0 bases, the J end lost 5 bases, and 10 bases lay between the germline ends. CDR1 is LGHNT and CDR2 is FRNRAP in the germline V gene. The length of the CDR3 is 14 residues. CDR3 sequence (DNA): TGTGCTAGTGGTTTGGTACCCCCGGGGGAGACCCAGTACTTC. Protein sequence: CASGLVPPGETQYF.

The chain recombines TRBV7-8 with TRBJ2-7, with D possibly TRBD2 on 6 matching bases. V lost 8 bases and J lost 2, with 10 bases in between. CDR1 is SGHVS and CDR2 is FQNEAQ in the germline V gene. This CDR3 spans 12 amino acids. The CDR3 is CASGRRPYEQYF. The DNA for the CDR3 is TGTGCCAGCGGGAGGAGGCCCTACGAGCAGTACTTC.

This clonotype came up many times. V and J are TRBV6-2 or TRBV6-3 and TRBJ2-7; 10 bases agree with TRBD2. With V trimmed by 5 bases and J by 2 bases, 3 bases remained unmatched. The CDR3 covers 14 residues. In germline, CDR1 is MNHEY, CDR2 SVGEGT. CDR3: CASSPLAGAYEQYF. CDR3 DNA sequence: TGTGCCAGCAGTCCTCTAGCGGGGGCCTACGAGCAGTACTTC.

This chain links TRBV7-3 with TRBJ2-7; the D is unclear. The length of the CDR3 is 14 residues. Germline V gene sequence: CDR1 SGHTA, CDR2 FQGTGA. Between the trimmed V and J ends, which lost 2 bases and 4 bases, there was a span of 12 bases. CDR3 coding DNA: TGTGCCAGCAGCTTAGTAAGCGCCTTGTACGAGCAGTACTTC. Protein: CASSLVSALYEQYF.

The rearrangement joins TRBV29-1 to TRBJ2-2; tentative D call: TRBD1 (6 bases). Germline V gene lookup returns CDR1 SQVTM and CDR2 ANQGSEA. This CDR3 comprises 13 residues. V was pared by 4 bases and J by 0 bases, with 6 bases between. CDR3 bases: TGCAGCGTTGGGGGGCCGAACACCGGGGAGCTGTTTTTT. It translates to CSVGGPNTGELFF.

The chain joins TRBV9 to TRBJ2-2; 11 nucleotides agree with TRBD2. The CDR3 runs to 16 residues. The trim removed 0 bases at V and 2 bases at J, leaving 0 bases unmatched. Per germline, CDR1 SGDLS and CDR2 YYNGEE. Written as DNA, the CDR3 is TGTGCCAGCAGCGTAGGACTAGCGGGAAACACCGGGGAGCTGTTTTTT. This sequence encodes CASSVGLAGNTGELFF.

The V and J genes are TRBV11-1 and TRBJ2-7; D remains ambiguous. The CDR3 runs 14 residues. Trimming removed 0 bases from V and 6 bases from J, with 12 bases in between. Germline CDR1 reads SGHAT; CDR2 reads FQDESV (reference sequence). In DNA, the CDR3 is TGTGCCAGCAGCTTAGCCCTGCTGGCCCCCGAGCAGTACTTC. Translated: CASSLALLAPEQYF.

This sequence joins TRBV12-3 or TRBV12-4 and TRBJ2-7, with a possible D match to TRBD1 (7 bases). The length of the CDR3 is 15 residues. Trimming shortened V by 0 bases and J by 5 bases, and 14 bases separated the two germline ends. The CDR3 is CASSLARGTAHEQYF. The CDR3 DNA follows: TGTGCCAGCAGTTTAGCACGCGGGACAGCCCACGAGCAGTACTTC.

This chain links TRBV7-9 with TRBJ1-5; D gene uncertain. This CDR3 comprises 15 residues. Germline CDR1 is SEHNR and CDR2 is FQNEAQ (reference sequence). Trimming removed 2 bases from V and 3 bases from J, with 11 bases in between. As DNA, the CDR3 is TGTGCCAGCAGCTTAAGTAACAGCTTCAATCAGCCCCAGCATTTT. It yields the protein CASSLSNSFNQPQHF.

The chain combines TRBV13 with TRBJ2-5, with TRBD2 matching 10 bases. Germline CDR1 and CDR2: PRHDT and FYEKMQ (reference sequence). The CDR3 spans 16 residues. J was trimmed by 5 bases and V by 5 bases; bases with no gene match: 11. CDR3 bases: TGTGCCAGCAGCCTAGCCCCTAGCGGGAGTGCGGAGACCCAGTACTTC. Translation: CASSLAPSGSAETQYF.

V usage is TRBV10-3 and J usage is TRBJ1-6; D not certain. From germline, CDR1 is ENHRY and CDR2 SYGVKD. Trimming removed 7 bases at V and 6 bases at J, with 16 bases between. This CDR3 region has 15 residues. The CDR3 DNA reads as TGTGCCATCAAGATGACGTCGTCTTCTAATTCACCCCTCCACTTT. The encoded protein is CAIKMTSSSNSPLHF.

This rearrangement joins TRBV29-1 to TRBJ2-7; 10 bases are shared with TRBD2. V lost 5 bases and J lost 2; bases outside the gene matches: 12. CDR1 and CDR2 (germline): SQVTM, ANQGSEA. This CDR3 has 16 residues. The CDR3 sequence: CSVLAGVPVGPYEQYF. CDR3 sequence (DNA): TGCAGCGTTCTAGCGGGAGTCCCCGTAGGCCCCTACGAGCAGTACTTC.

The rearrangement uses TRBV19 and TRBJ1-1; no reliable D call. Trimming took off 5 bases at V and 11 bases at J, with 12 bases between the two ends. This CDR3 contains 11 residues. The germline CDR1 and CDR2 sequences are LNHDA and SQIVND (reference sequence). The CDR3 reads CASSAPYLAFF. For the CDR3, the DNA is TGTGCCAGTAGTGCGCCCTATCTGGCTTTCTTT.

The V gene is TRBV7-8, the J gene TRBJ2-5; D is unresolved. The CDR3 covers 13 residues. Germline V CDR1 and CDR2: SGHVS, FQNEAQ. The germline V and J ends were trimmed by 6 bases and 7 bases, with 15 bases remaining between them. The CDR3 DNA follows: TGTGCCAGCAGTGAACTCCCCCTAGGGACCCAGTACTTC. Translation gives CASSELPLGTQYF.

This clonotype has more than one count but fewer than ten. V is TRBV5-1 and J is TRBJ2-7, with TRBD1 matching 7 bases. V gave up 5 bases and J gave up 2 bases; unmatched junction bases: 1. Germline-derived CDR1 and CDR2 are SGHRS and YFSETQ. The CDR3 sequence is 12 residues long. The CDR3 nucleotides are TGCGCCAGCAGAGGACAGGCCTACGAGCAGTACTTC. This codes for CASRGQAYEQYF.

CDR3 sequence: CASSEVGDTVHEQYF. CDR3 DNA: TGTGCCAGCAGTGAAGTTGGGGACACGGTCCACGAGCAGTACTTC. This rearrangement joins TRBV25-1 to TRBJ2-7; D is possibly TRBD1 (6 bases). The CDR3 runs to 15 residues. V was trimmed by 2 bases and J by 5 bases, leaving 16 bases between them. CDR1 and CDR2 from the germline V gene are MGHDK and SYGVNS.

This rearrangement joins TRBV7-9 to TRBJ2-1; 7 nucleotides match TRBD1. Germline V lookup: CDR1 SEHNR, CDR2 FQNEAQ (reference sequence). CDR3 length: 15 amino acids. V trimming: 5 bases; J trimming: 3 bases; junction bases outside the gene matches: 7. This CDR3 reads CASSPTGIGYNEQFF. The CDR3 coding sequence is TGTGCCAGCAGCCCGACAGGGATCGGCTACAATGAGCAGTTCTTC.